The clone carrying this T cell receptor beta chain was counted a single time. Clones were sequenced by immunoSEQ multiplex PCR, and TCRdb holds only the in-frame ones, with some missing. The repertoire has around 70,000 clones, 88% of them found once; the top ten carry 2.5% to 3%. The data are from a study of OX40 agonist ivuxolimab in advanced cancers. The wider study: Prior checkpoint blockade (anti-PD-1, anti-PD-L1 or anti-CTLA-4) was permitted; around 37% had it.

This CDR3 contains 16 residues. With V trimmed by 6 bases and J by 3 bases, 10 bases remained unmatched. The V gene's germline CDR1 is LNHDA and CDR2 SQIVND (reference sequence). The TCR was taken from an adult with an advanced solid tumor such as melanoma, head and neck, liver or kidney cancer. The chain recombines TRBV19 with TRBJ2-2; 7 bases map to TRBD2. The specimen was CD4+ or CD8+ T cells sorted from blood, collected in a trial of the OX40 agonist ivuxolimab. The CDR3 is CASRGRGGEDTGELFF. CDR3 sequence (DNA): TGTGCCAGTAGGGGTCGTGGGGGGGAGGACACCGGGGAGCTGTTTTTT.